The 28 T cell receptor beta chains below all came from one sample that was sequenced in a study of neurological immune-mediated disorders. MiXCR, run by TCRdb on the 5' RACE reads, gives a single entry per CDR3 protein. The data show approximately 60,000 distinct CDR3 sequences, over 4% seen once. Input material: PBMCs. These receptors were obtained from a man aged 50-60 years with multiple sclerosis.

At least ten counts were recorded for this clonotype. The rearrangement joins TRBV20-1 to TRBJ1-2, with D possibly matching TRBD1 (5 bases). Germline V gives CDR1 DFQATT, CDR2 SNEGSKA (reference sequence). V lost 3 bases and J 7 bases, leaving 12 bases between the germline ends. This CDR3 has 12 residues. CDR3 coding DNA: TGCAGTGCTAGGGAGGGACCGAGTGGCTACACCTTC. Its protein is CSAREGPSGYTF.

In this sample, this clonotype turned up many times. The J gene is TRBJ2-2, the V gene TRBV7-8; maybe TRBD1 (7 bases). The V gene's germline CDR1 is SGHVS and CDR2 FQNEAQ. V lost 5 bases to trimming and J lost 0 bases, with 13 bases between them. The CDR3 has 16 amino acids. CDR3 in DNA: TGTGCCAGCAGCCGGCGGGACAGCGCGAACACCGGGGAGCTGTTTTTT. This codes for CASSRRDSANTGELFF.

This clonotype was detected many times. The rearrangement links TRBV12-3 or TRBV12-4 to TRBJ2-7; 7 bases line up with TRBD2. Unmatched junction bases numbered 8, after V lost 1 base and J lost 2 bases. This CDR3 is built from 16 residues. The CDR3 here is CASSLGGGGPPYEQYF. For the CDR3, the DNA is TGTGCCAGCAGTTTAGGCGGGGGTGGACCTCCCTACGAGCAGTACTTC.

Many counts were recorded for this clonotype. V is TRBV10-3 and J is TRBJ2-6, with a possible D match to TRBD2 (5 bases). Trimming took 2 bases from V and 2 from J, leaving 16 bases between them. The CDR3 is 18 residues long. Germline V CDR1 and CDR2: ENHRY, SYGVKD. The CDR3 loop is CAISEANPRGPGANVLTF. CDR3 DNA sequence: TGTGCCATCAGTGAGGCCAACCCTCGGGGTCCTGGGGCCAACGTCCTGACTTTC.

Turning to this clonotype: A much larger clone sits a single nucleotide away, making a read error possible. J is TRBJ2-2 and V is TRBV9, with D perhaps given as TRBD1 or TRBD2 (5 bases each). CDR1 is SGDLS and CDR2 is YYNGEE in the germline V gene. The V end was cut by 0 bases, the J end by 6 bases, with 15 bases between. This CDR3 comprises 16 residues. Written as DNA, the CDR3 is TGTGCCAGCAGCGTAGGTTCGTCTAGAGGGGCCGGGGAGCTGTTTTTT. Its translation is CASSVGSSRGAGELFF.

This clonotype has ten or more counts. The V and J genes are TRBV20-1 and TRBJ2-1; 10 bases are a match to TRBD2. Germline-derived CDR1 and CDR2 are DFQATT and SNEGSKA (reference sequence). The CDR3 is 17 residues long. J lost 4 bases, V lost 0 bases, and 9 bases had no gene match. The CDR3 sequence is CSARDPSGGGSYNEQFF. The DNA for the CDR3 is TGCAGTGCTAGAGATCCGAGCGGGGGGGGTTCTTACAATGAGCAGTTCTTC.

This clonotype was seen at least ten times. J is TRBJ1-2 and V is TRBV7-8; no clear D. Deletions cut 0 bases from V and 4 bases from J, with 15 bases between. The CDR3 sequence is 16 residues long. Germline V gene data show CDR1 as SGHVS and CDR2 as FQNEAQ. DNA for the CDR3: TGTGCCAGCAGCTTAGCTAAGAAGGACCCGCTCTATGGCTACACCTTC. The encoded protein is CASSLAKKDPLYGYTF.

This clonotype was recorded many times. This chain joins TRBV20-1 and TRBJ1-1, with a possible D match to TRBD1 (6 bases). Trimming removed 4 bases at V and 1 base at J, with 10 bases between. This CDR3 is built from 13 residues. Germline V gene sequence: CDR1 DFQATT, CDR2 SNEGSKA (reference sequence). The DNA of the CDR3 is TGCAGTGCTAAAGGACAGAAGAACACTGAAGCTTTCTTT. It is translated as CSAKGQKNTEAFF.

There are many counts of this clonotype. The chain carries TRBV5-1 and TRBJ2-3, with 7 positions matching TRBD1. The ends lost 4 bases at V and 1 base at J; junction bases unmatched: 3. Germline loops: CDR1 SGHRS, CDR2 YFSETQ. There are 14 residues in the CDR3. CDR3 DNA sequence: TGCGCCAGCAGCCCAGGGACAGGCACAGATACGCAGTATTTT. This codes for CASSPGTGTDTQYF.

This clonotype was observed at least ten times. V is TRBV5-1 and J is TRBJ1-2; a weak D match, TRBD1 (5 bases). With 0 bases removed from V and 4 bases from J, the gap between germline ends came to 13 bases. Germline values: CDR1 SGHRS, CDR2 YFSETQ. This CDR3 is built from 15 residues. The CDR3 here is CASSLDLRGGYGYTF. The CDR3 DNA follows: TGCGCCAGCAGCTTGGACCTACGTGGGGGCTATGGCTACACCTTC.

This clonotype was detected only a few times. The rearrangement joins TRBV5-1 to TRBJ2-1, with 8 bases identical to TRBD1. The V gene end was trimmed by 0 bases and the J gene end by 13 bases; junction bases not matched to a gene: 6. The CDR3 extends over 13 amino acids. Looked up from germline, CDR1 is SGHRS and CDR2 is YFSETQ. The CDR3 DNA is TGCGCCAGCAGCTTGGCGGCTGGGACAGGCCAGTTCTTC. As protein: CASSLAAGTGQFF.

This clonotype came up many times. The rearrangement joins TRBV28 to TRBJ2-5; the D gene is possibly TRBD2 (5 bases). The CDR3 contains 15 residues. Germline assignment: CDR1 MDHEN and CDR2 SYDVKM. With 4 bases removed from V and 2 bases from J, the gap between germline ends came to 14 bases. DNA of the CDR3: TGTGCCAGCAGTTCCCACGGACTGGGGCAAGAGACCCAGTACTTC. Translated: CASSSHGLGQETQYF.

This clonotype has ten or more counts. The rearrangement links TRBV12-3 or TRBV12-4 to TRBJ2-5; no reliable D call. The CDR3 has 14 residues. Trimming stripped 2 bases from V and 4 bases from J, with 11 bases between. The chain's CDR3 is CASSLSPVGETQYF. The DNA for the CDR3 is TGTGCCAGCAGTTTAAGTCCAGTTGGAGAGACCCAGTACTTC.

This clonotype occurred many times. The chain uses TRBV20-1 and TRBJ2-5, with a weak D call TRBD1 (6 bases). The CDR3 is 12 amino acids. The germline V gene encodes CDR1 DFQATT and CDR2 SNEGSKA (reference sequence). Between the trimmed V and J ends, which lost 5 bases and 5 bases, there was a span of 12 bases. The CDR3 nucleotides read TGCAGTGCTCGACAGGAATGGGAGACCCAGTACTTC. Amino acid sequence: CSARQEWETQYF.

The chain couples TRBV3-1 to TRBJ2-5; a possible D gene is TRBD2 (6 bases). This CDR3 region has 18 residues. Trimming stripped 2 bases from V and 2 bases from J, with 21 bases between. Germline loops: CDR1 LGHDT, CDR2 YNNKEL (reference sequence). The CDR3 sequence is CASSQQGSPGLRQETQYF. The CDR3 DNA reads TGTGCCAGCAGCCAACAGGGCTCCCCGGGACTGAGACAAGAGACCCAGTACTTC.

This clonotype was seen at least ten times. V and J are TRBV5-1 and TRBJ1-1; D is unresolved. Trimming pared 1 base from V and 4 bases from J, leaving 8 bases between. Per the germline V gene, CDR1 is SGHRS and CDR2 is YFSETQ. This CDR3 is built from 13 residues. Written as DNA, the CDR3 is TGCGCCAGCAGCTTGCTCCTCGGCACTGAAGCTTTCTTT. Translation gives CASSLLLGTEAFF. The entire variable domain, with the rest obtained from reference TRBV5-1 and TRBJ1-1, is as follows: KAGVTQTPRYLIKTRGQQVTLSCSPISGHRSVSWYQQTPGQGLQFLFEYFSETQRNKGNFPGRFSGRQFSNSRSEMNVSTLELGDSALYLCASSLLLGTEAFFGQGTRLTVV.

This clonotype has at least ten counts. The V gene is TRBV4-1, the J gene TRBJ1-4; 11 nucleotides align to TRBD1. This CDR3 is 17 amino acids long. The V gene end was trimmed by 4 bases and the J gene end by 8 bases; junction bases not matched to a gene: 12. The germline CDR1 and CDR2 sequences are MGHRA and YSYEKL. The CDR3 nucleotides read TGCGCCAGCAGCCCTGCGGGACAGGGGGTAAGAGGAGAAAAACTGTTTTTT. This translates into CASSPAGQGVRGEKLFF.

The sample holds a few counts of this clonotype. The chain recombines TRBV20-1 with TRBJ2-3; 8 bases agree with TRBD2. Germline assignment: CDR1 DFQATT and CDR2 SNEGSKA (reference sequence). Trimming removed 5 bases from V and 6 bases from J; junction bases left unmatched: 16. This CDR3 comprises 16 residues. The CDR3 reads CSASHPLSGGSDTQYF. CDR3 nucleotides: TGCAGTGCTTCCCACCCACTAAGCGGGGGCAGCGATACGCAGTATTTT.

This clonotype was counted at least ten times. The rearrangement links TRBV6-5 to TRBJ2-3; 9 nucleotides agree with TRBD2. The V and J ends lost 2 bases and 2 bases, in that order; junction bases with no gene match: 11. Germline CDR1 reads MNHEY; CDR2 reads SVGAGI. This CDR3 region has 18 residues. The CDR3 loop reads CASSYGVGAGGNTDTQYF. In DNA form, the CDR3 reads TGTGCCAGCAGTTACGGGGTCGGAGCGGGGGGCAACACAGATACGCAGTATTTT.

This clonotype was observed many times. V and J are TRBV4-1 and TRBJ2-3; 10 bases are a match to TRBD2. The germline gives CDR1 MGHRA, CDR2 YSYEKL. V shed 0 bases and J 0 bases; nucleotides not matched to a gene: 12. The CDR3 covers 20 residues. The CDR3 nucleotides read TGCGCCAGCAGCCAAGATGGTTGGCTAGCGGGGGCAACGAGCACAGATACGCAGTATTTT. It is translated as CASSQDGWLAGATSTDTQYF.

This clonotype was picked up many times. The chain employs TRBV20-1 and TRBJ1-5, with 7 nucleotides matching TRBD1. The J segment lost 5 bases and the V segment lost 3 bases, leaving 7 bases of the junction unmatched. CDR1 is DFQATT and CDR2 is SNEGSKA in the germline V gene (reference sequence). CDR3 length: 14 residues. The CDR3 sequence: CSARGGTDDQPQHF. As DNA, the CDR3 is TGCAGTGCTAGGGGAGGGACAGACGATCAGCCCCAGCATTTT.

Notes on this clonotype: A much larger clone is a single base away; this may be a read error. The rearrangement joins TRBV6-5 to TRBJ2-3; D call uncertain. Germline V CDR1 and CDR2: MNHEY, SVGAGI. The CDR3 length is 14 residues. CDR3 loop: CASRPELYTDTKYF. The CDR3 bases are TGTGCCAGCAGACCGGAGCTGTACACAGATACGAAGTATTTT.

This rearrangement joins TRBV5-1 to TRBJ2-3, with 15 bases lining up with TRBD2. Germline V gene sequence: CDR1 SGHRS, CDR2 YFSETQ. The CDR3 sequence is 19 residues long. V dropped 3 bases and J dropped 5; count of bases not matched to a gene: 13. In DNA, the CDR3 is TGCGCCAGCAGCTCTGAAGGACTAGCGGGGGGGCGTATCATAGATACGCAGTATTTT. The encoded protein is CASSSEGLAGGRIIDTQYF.

The chain recombines TRBV7-2 with TRBJ1-1; D perhaps matches TRBD1 (5 bases). V was clipped by 2 bases and J by 4 bases, with 20 bases between them. This CDR3 spans 17 amino acids. Germline CDR1 is SGHTA and CDR2 is FQGNSA. CDR3 amino acids: CASSLFGGTMRGTEAFF. DNA of the CDR3: TGTGCCAGCAGCTTATTCGGCGGGACGATGCGGGGCACTGAAGCTTTCTTT.

The gene calls are TRBV6-5 and TRBJ2-7, with 12 nucleotides matching TRBD2. The CDR3 sequence is 14 residues long. V was clipped by 6 bases and J by 4 bases; unmatched bases: 4. CDR1 is MNHEY, CDR2 SVGAGI, per germline. DNA of the CDR3: TGTGCCAGCAGGCGACTAGCGGGAGTGTACGAGCAGTACGTC. Translated, it gives CASRRLAGVYEQYV.

This clonotype has a count of ten or more. DNA for the CDR3: TGTGCCAGCAGTTTAATCTCTGGGGCCAACGTCCTGACTTTC. Its protein product is CASSLISGANVLTF. The rearrangement joins TRBV27 to TRBJ2-6; D ambiguous. Germline V CDR1 and CDR2: MNHEY, SMNVEV (reference sequence). The CDR3 length is 14 residues. The V end lost 2 bases, the J end lost 0 bases, and 2 bases lay between the germline ends.

There are many counts of this clonotype. This chain joins TRBV20-1 and TRBJ2-5; 13 nucleotides match TRBD2. The CDR3 totals 15 residues. CDR1 DFQATT and CDR2 SNEGSKA come from the germline V gene (reference sequence). The trim removed 5 bases at V and 0 bases at J, leaving 3 bases unmatched. CDR3 nucleotide sequence: TGCAGTGCTGCCGGACTAGCGGGGGACCAAGAGACCCAGTACTTC. The encoded protein is CSAAGLAGDQETQYF.

This clonotype has at least ten counts. The rearrangement links TRBV20-1 to TRBJ2-1; 7 bases agree with TRBD2. The CDR3 loop spans 14 amino acids. The trim removed 1 base at V and 2 bases at J, leaving 2 bases unmatched. Germline values: CDR1 DFQATT, CDR2 SNEGSKA (reference sequence). CDR3 protein: CSARGGGAYNEQFF. In DNA form, the CDR3 reads TGCAGTGCTAGAGGGGGGGGAGCCTACAATGAGCAGTTCTTC.